The 26 T cell receptor beta chains below all came from one sample that was sequenced in a study of cytomegalovirus exposure and HLA in healthy donors. The PCR ran on 60 Vbeta and 13 Jbeta primers. Only in-frame clones appear in the TCRdb table, and some are missing; sequencing was by immunoSEQ multiplex PCR. This sample has around 120,000 clones, with roughly three quarters found just once. The sample taken for sequencing was PBMCs. Every receptor here comes from a man aged 50-60 years in good health and CMV-seropositive.

Of note for this clone: Sequence at one end of the junction differs from germline and may be a read error. V and J are TRBV5-1 and TRBJ1-1; a weak D match, TRBD1 (5 bases). This CDR3 contains 13 residues. The V gene's germline CDR1 is SGHRS and CDR2 YFSETQ. The CDR3 DNA reads as TGCGCCAGCAGCCCGGACATTTACACTGAAACTTTCTTT. It codes for CASSPDIYTETFF.

This chain joins TRBV14 and TRBJ2-3; TRBD1 is a possible D gene (6 bases). Trimming took 5 bases from V and 2 from J, leaving 11 bases between them. In germline, CDR1 is SGHDN, CDR2 FVKESK. The CDR3 is made up of 14 amino acids. Written as DNA, the CDR3 is TGTGCCAGCAGCTCTACAGGGTCCACAGATACGCAGTATTTT. Amino acids: CASSSTGSTDTQYF.

This chain links TRBV29-1 with TRBJ2-7; D possibly corresponds to TRBD1 (6 bases). V was shortened by 7 bases and J by 1 base, with 11 bases between the two germline ends. This CDR3 contains 12 residues. From germline, CDR1 is SQVTM and CDR2 ANQGSEA. CDR3 loop: CSAWGPSYEQYF. The CDR3 DNA sequence: TGCAGCGCCTGGGGGCCATCCTACGAGCAGTACTTC.

The chain joins TRBV5-6 to TRBJ2-7; possibly TRBD1 for D (6 bases). Trimming stripped 7 bases from V and 2 bases from J, with 10 bases between. In germline, CDR1 is SGHDT, CDR2 YYEEEE. The CDR3 has 12 amino acids. CDR3 sequence reads: CASQGQAYEQYF. DNA of the CDR3: TGTGCCAGCCAGGGACAAGCCTACGAGCAGTACTTC.

J is TRBJ2-1 and V is TRBV27; D is perhaps TRBD2 (6 bases). V lost 5 bases, J lost 5 bases, and 19 bases lay in between. Germline values: CDR1 MNHEY, CDR2 SMNVEV (reference sequence). The CDR3 sequence is 16 residues long. CDR3 sequence reads: CASSTWGRAGDNEQFF. As DNA, the CDR3 is TGTGCCAGCAGTACCTGGGGTCGAGCGGGCGACAATGAGCAGTTCTTC.

The J gene is TRBJ1-1, the V gene TRBV28; D call uncertain. Germline values: CDR1 MDHEN, CDR2 SYDVKM. The V and J ends lost 3 bases and 12 bases respectively, with 11 bases between them. This CDR3 spans 11 amino acids. The CDR3 DNA reads TGTGCCAGCAGTTTCCGAGGTTCGACTTTCTTT. Its translation is CASSFRGSTFF.

The chain is built from TRBV19 and TRBJ2-1; 9 bases fit TRBD2. J gave up 0 bases and V 7 bases, and 7 bases lay outside the gene matches. The CDR3 is 16 amino acids. Germline V lookup: CDR1 LNHDA, CDR2 SQIVND (reference sequence). The CDR3 sequence is CASTRREGFSYNEQFF. The CDR3 nucleotides are TGTGCCAGTACCCGGCGGGAGGGATTCTCCTACAATGAGCAGTTCTTC.

The chain uses TRBV27 and TRBJ2-2; 16 bases are a match to TRBD2. The CDR3 totals 17 residues. After removal of 6 bases from V and 6 bases from J, the junction contained 7 bases not matched to a gene. Germline CDR1 and CDR2: MNHEY and SMNVEV (reference sequence). CDR3 residues: CASRPGLAGGPSGELFF. The CDR3 region has the DNA TGTGCCAGCAGACCGGGACTAGCGGGAGGGCCTTCCGGGGAGCTGTTTTTT.

The V and J genes are TRBV7-2 and TRBJ2-4; 12 positions match TRBD2. With 4 bases clipped from V and 8 bases from J, the junction kept 9 bases outside the gene matches. CDR1 and CDR2 (germline): SGHTA, FQGNSA. This CDR3 contains 16 residues. Written as DNA, the CDR3 is TGTGCCAGCAGCTCAACCGGACTAGCGGGGACGGACATTCAGTACTTC. Protein sequence: CASSSTGLAGTDIQYF.

The chain joins TRBV30 to TRBJ2-3, with D unresolved. Germline assignment: CDR1 GTSNPN and CDR2 SVGIG (reference sequence). Between the trimmed V and J ends, which lost 2 bases and 5 bases, there was a span of 8 bases. The CDR3 consists of 12 residues. The CDR3 bases are TGTGCCTGGAGTATCATCAGAGATACGCAGTATTTT. This codes for CAWSIIRDTQYF.

The table lists this clone with a few counts. V is TRBV14 and J is TRBJ1-2; D gene unclear. CDR1 is SGHDN, CDR2 FVKESK, per germline. V lost 1 base, J lost 3 bases, and 15 bases lay in between. The CDR3 covers 16 residues. The CDR3 DNA reads as TGTGCCAGCAGCCAAGGAGGCTTAGATCCTTACTATGGCTACACCTTC. Translation: CASSQGGLDPYYGYTF.

The V call is TRBV18, the J call TRBJ2-1; TRBD2 matches 10 bases. CDR3 length equals 18 residues. Per the germline V gene, CDR1 is KGHSH and CDR2 is LQKENI. The junction had 12 bases not matched to a gene; V was cut back by 0 bases and J by 7 bases. The CDR3: CASSPPASGSGRGNEQFF. CDR3 sequence (DNA): TGTGCCAGCTCACCACCGGCTAGCGGGAGCGGACGGGGGAATGAGCAGTTCTTC. Full variable domain (rest looked up from reference TRBV18 and TRBJ2-1): NAGVMQNPRHLVRRRGQEARLRCSPMKGHSHVYWYRQLPEEGLKFMVYLQKENIIDESGMPKERFSAEFPKEGPSILRIQQVVRGDSAAYFCASSPPASGSGRGNEQFFGPGTRLTVL.

The chain carries TRBV18 and TRBJ2-3; D unclear. V was cut by 3 bases and J by 5 bases, with 6 bases left in between. The CDR3 consists of 12 residues. Germline CDR1 KGHSH, CDR2 LQKENI. CDR3 residues: CASSPARDTQYF. In nucleotides, the CDR3 is TGTGCCAGCTCACCGGCCAGAGATACGCAGTATTTT. Using reference TRBV18 and TRBJ2-3 for the parts outside the CDR3, the full variable domain is NAGVMQNPRHLVRRRGQEARLRCSPMKGHSHVYWYRQLPEEGLKFMVYLQKENIIDESGMPKERFSAEFPKEGPSILRIQQVVRGDSAAYFCASSPARDTQYFGPGTRLTVL.

This sequence joins TRBV18 and TRBJ2-3; 7 bases are shared with TRBD2. Per germline, CDR1 KGHSH and CDR2 LQKENI. This CDR3 is built from 16 residues. The V and J ends lost 6 bases and 6 bases, in that order; junction bases with no gene match: 15. The CDR3, as DNA: TGTGCCAGCTCCCCAGAAGGAGCGGGGTCCCGGGATACGCAGTATTTT. The encoded protein is CASSPEGAGSRDTQYF.

The genes are TRBV23-1 and TRBJ1-4; TRBD1 agrees at 7 bases. TRBV23-1 is treated as an ORF (open reading frame) with a function not yet certain. This CDR3 has 16 amino acids. The V and J ends lost 4 bases and 3 bases, in that order; junction bases with no gene match: 8. CDR3 nucleotides: TGCGCCAGCAGTCGCTCCCCGGGACAGCCTAATGAAAAACTGTTTTTT. Its protein product is CASSRSPGQPNEKLFF.

The chain joins TRBV7-2 to TRBJ2-7; 14 bases are shared with TRBD2. From germline, CDR1 is SGHTA and CDR2 FQGNSA. The CDR3 is 17 amino acids. Trimming cost V 6 bases and J 2 bases; bases outside gene matches: 9. The CDR3 DNA is TGTGCCAGCAGTCTAACCGGGACTAGCGGGAGTACCTACGAGCAGTACTTC. It codes for CASSLTGTSGSTYEQYF.

The V and J genes are TRBV6-6 and TRBJ2-3; 10 nucleotides align to TRBD2. The CDR3 runs 14 residues. The V segment lost 7 bases and the J segment 7 bases; nucleotides outside the gene matches: 8. Germline V gene lookup returns CDR1 MNHNY and CDR2 SVGAGI (reference sequence). The CDR3: CASTTASGGNTQYF. CDR3 sequence (DNA): TGTGCCAGCACCACTGCTAGCGGGGGAAATACGCAGTATTTT.

This chain joins TRBV9 and TRBJ2-3; 11 nucleotides match TRBD2. The CDR3 has 18 residues. J was trimmed by 1 base and V by 4 bases; bases with no gene match: 11. The V gene's germline CDR1 is SGDLS and CDR2 YYNGEE. This CDR3 reads CASSTGTSGSGGTDTQYF. The CDR3 coding sequence is TGTGCCAGCAGCACCGGGACTAGCGGTTCCGGGGGCACAGATACGCAGTATTTT.

V usage is TRBV6-4 and J usage is TRBJ1-1; TRBD1 agrees at 9 bases. V lost 4 bases, J lost 2 bases, and 5 bases stayed unmatched. This CDR3 has 15 residues. Germline values: CDR1 MRHNA, CDR2 SNTAGT. The CDR3 nucleotides read TGTGCCAGCAGTGTAACAGGGGGCCTAAACACTGAAGCTTTCTTT. It translates to CASSVTGGLNTEAFF.

This rearrangement joins TRBV5-4 to TRBJ2-7, with unresolved D. V shed 0 bases and J shed 2 bases, with 12 bases lying between them. Looked up from germline, CDR1 is SGHNT and CDR2 is YYREEE (reference sequence). This CDR3 has 15 amino acids. CDR3 sequence (DNA): TGTGCCAGCAGCTTGGTAGTAGACTCCGCCTACGAGCAGTACTTC. Protein: CASSLVVDSAYEQYF.

The gene calls are TRBV10-2 and TRBJ1-5; no firm D call. The germline CDR1 and CDR2 sequences are WSHSY and SAAADI. The V end was cut by 4 bases, the J end by 5 bases, with 15 bases between. The CDR3 covers 15 residues. CDR3: CASSAKANGDQPQHF. DNA of the CDR3: TGCGCCAGCAGTGCGAAGGCCAATGGAGATCAGCCCCAGCATTTT.

The chain employs TRBV6-5 and TRBJ2-3; 10 bases are a match to TRBD2. Trimming at V came to 0 bases and at J to 6 bases, leaving 3 bases not matched to a gene. Germline V gene sequence: CDR1 MNHEY, CDR2 SVGAGI. CDR3 length: 15 residues. The CDR3 protein is CASSYSTSGRDTQYF. For the CDR3, the DNA is TGTGCCAGCAGTTACTCGACTAGCGGGCGGGATACGCAGTATTTT.

This clone has a handful of counts. The rearrangement links TRBV19 to TRBJ1-5; 9 bases are a match to TRBD1. This CDR3 has 17 residues. CDR1 and CDR2 (germline): LNHDA, SQIVND (reference sequence). V dropped 6 bases and J dropped 4; count of bases not matched to a gene: 13. The CDR3 spells CASRPILPDRGNQPQHF. As DNA, the CDR3 is TGTGCCAGTAGACCTATACTGCCCGACAGGGGGAATCAGCCCCAGCATTTT. Drawing the rest from reference TRBV19 and TRBJ1-5, the complete variable domain is DGGITQSPKYLFRKEGQNVTLSCEQNLNHDAMYWYRQDPGQGLRLIYYSQIVNDFQKGDIAEGYSVSREKKESFPLTVTSAQKNPTAFYLCASRPILPDRGNQPQHFGDGTRLSIL.

This clone showed up just a few times. This chain connects TRBV5-6 to TRBJ2-7; tentative D call: TRBD1 (7 bases). The CDR3 runs 15 residues. Germline CDR1 and CDR2: SGHDT and YYEEEE. Trimming stripped 4 bases from V and 3 bases from J, with 17 bases between. The CDR3 DNA is TGTGCCAGCAGCCCGGGGGCAGGGGGAGGCTACGAGCAGTACTTC. Protein product: CASSPGAGGGYEQYF.

The V and J genes are TRBV18 and TRBJ2-5, with 8 nucleotides matching TRBD1. The V segment lost 0 bases and the J segment 3 bases; nucleotides outside the gene matches: 12. The CDR3 is 18 amino acids. Per the germline V gene, CDR1 is KGHSH and CDR2 is LQKENI. The DNA for the CDR3 is TGTGCCAGCTCACCACCGGTTGGAAGGACAGGGTTGAAAGAGACCCAGTACTTC. Translation gives CASSPPVGRTGLKETQYF.

V is TRBV11-2 and J is TRBJ2-6, with D unclear. Germline V CDR1 and CDR2: SGHAT, FQNNGV. Trimming cost V 1 base and J 0 bases, with 7 bases left between them. The CDR3 has 16 residues. The CDR3 loop reads CASSLVESSGANVLTF. CDR3 nucleotides: TGTGCCAGCAGCTTAGTTGAGAGCTCTGGGGCCAACGTCCTGACTTTC.